These 9 T cell receptor beta chains share one sample of origin, sequenced in a study of OX40 agonist ivuxolimab in advanced cancers. Data came from immunoSEQ multiplex PCR; TCRdb stores just in-frame clones and leaves some out. The profile shows approximately 60,000 clones, 70% to 90% of them singletons. Sample: CD4+ or CD8+ T cells sorted from blood, taken in a trial of the OX40 agonist ivuxolimab. The receptors derive from an adult with an advanced solid tumor such as melanoma, head and neck, liver or kidney cancer.

This chain connects TRBV5-1 to TRBJ2-2; tentative D call: TRBD1 (5 bases). This CDR3 spans 14 amino acids. Germline CDR1 SGHRS, CDR2 YFSETQ. The germline V and J ends were trimmed by 6 bases and 3 bases, with 12 bases remaining between them. The CDR3 coding sequence is TGCGCCAGCACATCCGACAGCCACACCGGGGAGCTGTTTTTT. Protein sequence: CASTSDSHTGELFF.

The chain has TRBV5-6 and TRBJ1-3; no clear D. Per germline, CDR1 SGHDT and CDR2 YYEEEE. Trimming shortened V by 2 bases and J by 0 bases, and 9 bases separated the two germline ends. The CDR3 has 15 amino acids. Here the CDR3 reads CASSFGFNSGNTIYF. In DNA form, the CDR3 reads TGTGCCAGCAGCTTCGGTTTCAACTCTGGAAACACCATATATTTT.

J is TRBJ1-2 and V is TRBV6-5, with 7 bases matching TRBD1. Losses at the gene ends were 6 bases for V and 4 bases for J; bases not matched to a gene: 2. The CDR3 loop spans 12 amino acids. Germline values: CDR1 MNHEY, CDR2 SVGAGI. This CDR3 reads CASREGAYGYTF. The CDR3 DNA reads TGTGCCAGCAGAGAGGGGGCCTATGGCTACACCTTC.

The V and J genes are TRBV6-6 and TRBJ2-7; TRBD1 matches 8 bases. Per germline, CDR1 MNHNY and CDR2 SVGAGI (reference sequence). Trimming removed 6 bases from V and 6 bases from J; junction bases left unmatched: 13. CDR3 length: 15 residues. CDR3 residues: CASRETGGVEAEQYF. The CDR3 coding sequence is TGTGCCAGCAGGGAAACAGGGGGTGTTGAGGCCGAGCAGTACTTC.

The CDR3 here is CAATDPNNEQFF. CDR3 in DNA: TGTGCCGCTACAGATCCGAACAATGAGCAGTTCTTC. The chain recombines TRBV2 with TRBJ2-1; the D is unclear. Trimming took 11 bases from V and 5 from J, leaving 13 bases between them. Germline V gives CDR1 SNHLY, CDR2 FYNNEI. The CDR3 is made up of 12 amino acids.

V usage is TRBV2 and J usage is TRBJ2-7, with D possibly matching TRBD1 (5 bases). The CDR3 runs 15 residues. The V gene's germline CDR1 is SNHLY and CDR2 FYNNEI. Trimming removed 6 bases from V and 2 bases from J, with 17 bases in between. The CDR3 loop is CASSYDSNLPYEQYF. The DNA for the CDR3 is TGTGCCAGCAGCTACGACAGTAACCTACCCTACGAGCAGTACTTC.

The rearrangement links TRBV27 to TRBJ1-1; D perhaps matches TRBD1 (6 bases). CDR1 and CDR2 from the germline V gene are MNHEY and SMNVEV (reference sequence). Trimming removed 2 bases from V and 0 bases from J, with 13 bases in between. The CDR3 runs 16 residues. CDR3 residues: CASSLGGSLMNTEAFF. CDR3 coding DNA: TGTGCCAGCAGTTTAGGGGGCAGCTTAATGAACACTGAAGCTTTCTTT.

The J gene is TRBJ2-3, the V gene TRBV19; TRBD2 agrees at 10 bases. V lost 5 bases, J lost 2 bases, and 19 bases stayed unmatched. Germline-derived CDR1 and CDR2 are LNHDA and SQIVND (reference sequence). The CDR3 is made up of 20 amino acids. This CDR3 reads CASSPLWTSGPRDFTDTQYF. The CDR3 nucleotides read TGTGCCAGTAGTCCCCTCTGGACTAGCGGACCACGAGATTTCACAGATACGCAGTATTTT.

This clone has a single count. The rearrangement uses TRBV7-9 and TRBJ1-5; D remains unclear. V was shortened by 4 bases and J by 4 bases, with 17 bases between the two germline ends. This CDR3 region has 16 residues. Germline lookup yields CDR1 SEHNR and CDR2 FQNEAQ (reference sequence). This chain's CDR3 is CASSSSDGGYNQPQHF. DNA of the CDR3: TGTGCCAGCAGCTCTTCGGACGGCGGGTATAATCAGCCCCAGCATTTT.